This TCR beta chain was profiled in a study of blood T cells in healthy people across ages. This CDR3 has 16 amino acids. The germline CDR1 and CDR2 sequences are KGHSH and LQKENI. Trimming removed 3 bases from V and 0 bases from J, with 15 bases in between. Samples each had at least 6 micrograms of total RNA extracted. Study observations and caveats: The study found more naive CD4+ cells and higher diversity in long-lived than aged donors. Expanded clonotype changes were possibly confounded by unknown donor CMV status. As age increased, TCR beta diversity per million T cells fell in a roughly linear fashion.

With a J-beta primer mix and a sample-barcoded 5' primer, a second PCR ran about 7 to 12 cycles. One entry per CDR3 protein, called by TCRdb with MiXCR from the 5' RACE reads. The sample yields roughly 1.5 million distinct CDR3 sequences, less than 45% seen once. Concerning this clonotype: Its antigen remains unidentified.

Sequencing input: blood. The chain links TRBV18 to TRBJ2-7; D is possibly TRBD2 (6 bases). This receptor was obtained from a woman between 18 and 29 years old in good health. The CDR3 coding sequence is TGTGCCAGCTCACCCGGAGGGGCGGAAAGCTCCTACGAGCAGTACTTC. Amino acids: CASSPGGAESSYEQYF.